The T cell receptor beta chain described here comes from a study of cytomegalovirus exposure and HLA in healthy donors. The PCR had 60 Vbeta and 13 Jbeta primers. Clones were sequenced by immunoSEQ multiplex PCR, and TCRdb holds only the in-frame ones, with some missing. In the table there are over 150,000 clones, over 70% of which are singletons. After removal of 6 bases from V and 1 base from J, the junction contained 6 bases not matched to a gene. The CDR3 consists of 14 residues. Germline CDR1 SGHRS, CDR2 YFSETQ. The specimen sequenced was PBMCs. V usage is TRBV5-1 and J usage is TRBJ2-7; 8 nucleotides align to TRBD1. The receptor's source is a woman under 30 in good health and CMV-seronegative. CDR3 protein: CASNQQGGSYEQYF. CDR3 coding DNA: TGCGCCAGCAATCAACAGGGGGGATCCTACGAGCAGTACTTC. Filled out from reference TRBV5-1 and TRBJ2-7, the complete variable domain reads KAGVTQTPRYLIKTRGQQVTLSCSPISGHRSVSWYQQTPGQGLQFLFEYFSETQRNKGNFPGRFSGRQFSNSRSEMNVSTLELGDSALYLCASNQQGGSYEQYFGPGTRLTVT.